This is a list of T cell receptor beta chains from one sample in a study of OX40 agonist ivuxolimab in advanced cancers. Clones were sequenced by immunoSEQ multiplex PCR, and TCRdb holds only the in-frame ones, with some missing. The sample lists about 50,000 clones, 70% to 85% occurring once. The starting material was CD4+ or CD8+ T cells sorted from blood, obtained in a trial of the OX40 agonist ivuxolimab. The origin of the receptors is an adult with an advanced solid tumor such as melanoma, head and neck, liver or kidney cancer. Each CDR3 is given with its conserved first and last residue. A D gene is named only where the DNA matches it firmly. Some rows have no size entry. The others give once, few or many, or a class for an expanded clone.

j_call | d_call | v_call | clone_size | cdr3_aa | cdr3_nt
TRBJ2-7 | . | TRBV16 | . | CASSPLGGEQYF | TGTGCCAGCAGCCCCCTAGGAGGCGAGCAGTACTTC
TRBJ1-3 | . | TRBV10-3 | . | CAISDPGGGNTIYF | TGTGCCATCAGTGACCCAGGAGGGGGAAACACCATATATTTT
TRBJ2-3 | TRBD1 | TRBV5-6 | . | CASSLSGQSTDTQYF | TGTGCCAGCAGCCTTTCGGGACAGAGCACAGATACGCAGTATTTT
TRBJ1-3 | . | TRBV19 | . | CASSRGTTQSGNTIYF | TGTGCCAGTAGCCGGGGGACAACTCAATCTGGAAACACCATATATTTT
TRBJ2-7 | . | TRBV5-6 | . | CASSLVGQDEQYF | TGTGCCAGCAGCTTGGTGGGGCAGGACGAGCAGTACTTC
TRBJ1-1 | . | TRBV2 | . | CASSEMTGLLLNTEAFF | TGTGCCAGCAGTGAAATGACGGGGCTCCTACTGAACACTGAAGCTTTCTTT
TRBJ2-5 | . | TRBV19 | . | CASRPRGTTSETQYF | TGTGCCAGTAGACCACGGGGCACCACCTCCGAGACCCAGTACTTC
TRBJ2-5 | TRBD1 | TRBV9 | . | CASSAGTGKETQYF | TGTGCCAGCAGCGCCGGGACAGGGAAAGAGACCCAGTACTTC
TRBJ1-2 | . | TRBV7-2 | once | CASSSLGRASYGYTF | TGTGCCAGCAGCTCCCTAGGCAGGGCTTCCTATGGCTACACCTTC
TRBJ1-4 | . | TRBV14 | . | CASLGRGNEKLFF | TGTGCCAGCTTGGGCCGGGGTAATGAAAAACTGTTTTTT
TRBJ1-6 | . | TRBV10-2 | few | CASSRGQNSPLHF | TGCGCCAGCAGCAGGGGCCAGAATTCACCCCTCCACTTT
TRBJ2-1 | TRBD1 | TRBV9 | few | CASSGGAVPGEQFF | TGTGCCAGCTCAGGGGGCGCGGTTCCAGGTGAGCAGTTCTTC
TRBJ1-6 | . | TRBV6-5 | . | CASSRLGGESPLHF | TGTGCCAGCAGCCGCTTGGGGGGCGAATCACCCCTCCACTTT
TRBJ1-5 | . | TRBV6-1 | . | CASSDQGNQPQHF | TGTGCCAGCAGTGACCAAGGGAATCAGCCCCAGCATTTT
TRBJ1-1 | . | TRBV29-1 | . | CSVRHRNDPNTEAFF | TGCAGCGTACGTCACAGGAACGACCCGAACACTGAAGCTTTCTTT
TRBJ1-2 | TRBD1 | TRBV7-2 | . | CASSLSRGILANYGYTF | TGTGCCAGCAGCTTGAGCAGGGGGATCCTTGCTAACTATGGCTACACCTTC
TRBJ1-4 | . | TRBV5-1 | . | CASSSQGSPNEKLFF | TGCGCCAGCAGCTCTCAGGGGTCCCCTAATGAAAAACTGTTTTTT
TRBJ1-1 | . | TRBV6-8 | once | CASSYSLVPGNTEAFF | TGTGCCAGCAGTTACTCGCTAGTCCCCGGGAACACTGAAGCTTTCTTT
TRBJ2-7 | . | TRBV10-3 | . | CAISDHRVGTPYEQYF | TGTGCCATCAGTGACCACAGGGTCGGTACCCCCTACGAGCAGTACTTC
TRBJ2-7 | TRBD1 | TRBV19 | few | CASRTGFGEQYF | TGTGCCAGTAGGACAGGGTTCGGGGAGCAGTACTTC
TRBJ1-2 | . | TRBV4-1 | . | CASSQVRREEQGYTF | TGCGCCAGCAGCCAAGTCCGCAGGGAAGAGCAGGGCTACACCTTC
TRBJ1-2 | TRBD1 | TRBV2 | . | CASSLGDREAYYGYTF | TGTGCCAGCAGTTTGGGGGACAGGGAGGCGTACTATGGCTACACCTTC
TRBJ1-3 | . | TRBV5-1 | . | CASSLVPVSGNTIYF | TGCGCCAGCAGCTTGGTCCCAGTCTCTGGAAACACCATATATTTT
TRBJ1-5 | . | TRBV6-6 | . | CASDRGYSNQPQHF | TGTGCCAGCGATAGGGGTTATAGCAATCAGCCCCAGCATTTT
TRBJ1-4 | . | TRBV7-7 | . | CASITGTRYEKLFF | TGTGCTAGCATAACCGGTACACGGTATGAAAAACTGTTTTTT
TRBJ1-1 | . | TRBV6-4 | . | CASSDATSGRTEAFF | TGTGCCAGCAGTGATGCAACGTCGGGGCGCACTGAAGCTTTCTTT
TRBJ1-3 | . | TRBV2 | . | CASTGSGNTIYF | TGTGCCAGCACGGGCTCTGGAAACACCATATATTTT
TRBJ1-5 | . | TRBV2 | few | CASSETNAQPQHF | TGTGCCAGCAGTGAGACAAACGCACAGCCCCAGCATTTT
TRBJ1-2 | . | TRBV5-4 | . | CASSPAGPYGYTF | TGTGCCAGCAGCCCGGCCGGCCCCTATGGCTACACCTTC
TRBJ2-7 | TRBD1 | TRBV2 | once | CASSVDRAGYEQYF | TGTGCCAGCAGTGTGGACAGGGCCGGCTACGAGCAGTACTTC
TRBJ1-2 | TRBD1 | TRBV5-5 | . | CASSLLIGDQGANGYTF | TGTGCCAGCAGCTTGTTAATAGGGGACCAGGGGGCAAATGGCTACACCTTC
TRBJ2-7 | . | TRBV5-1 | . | CASSLAGASYEQYF | TGCGCCAGCAGCTTGGCCGGGGCCTCCTACGAGCAGTACTTC
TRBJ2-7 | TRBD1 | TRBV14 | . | CASSQGQLNYEQYF | TGTGCCAGCAGCCAGGGACAGCTGAACTACGAGCAGTACTTC